The 9 T cell receptor beta chains listed next were all sequenced from one sample in a study of cytomegalovirus exposure and HLA in healthy donors. PCR used 60 Vbeta primers and 13 Jbeta primers. Profiled with immunoSEQ multiplex PCR; TCRdb holds only in-frame clones, not every one. The repertoire holds 150,000 or so clones, over 75% seen once, with 1.5% to 2% in the top ten. Sequences were obtained from PBMCs. The receptors were sampled from a woman aged 25 to 39 in good health and CMV-seronegative.

This chain uses TRBV10-3 with TRBJ2-3, with D perhaps TRBD2 (6 bases). V lost 2 bases and J lost 3, with 6 bases in between. Germline lookup yields CDR1 ENHRY and CDR2 SYGVKD. There are 13 residues in the CDR3. CDR3 protein: CAISEGLTDTQYF. CDR3 in DNA: TGTGCCATCAGTGAGGGACTAACAGATACGCAGTATTTT.

As to this clone: A junction end diverges from the germline sequence, so it may reflect a read error. The rearrangement joins TRBV2 to TRBJ1-2; D unclear. Germline V lookup: CDR1 SNHLY, CDR2 FYNNEI. This CDR3 has 12 amino acids. The CDR3 is CASSGQRLGYPF. The CDR3, as DNA: TGTGCCAGCAGTGGGCAGCGTTTAGGCTACCCCTTC.

The rearrangement joins TRBV2 to TRBJ2-3; a possible D gene is TRBD1 (6 bases). The CDR3 consists of 15 residues. The germline CDR1 and CDR2 sequences are SNHLY and FYNNEI. Trimming stripped 3 bases from V and 0 bases from J, with 10 bases between. The CDR3 nucleotides are TGTGCCAGCAGTGAGGGGACAACTAGCACAGATACGCAGTATTTT. This translates into CASSEGTTSTDTQYF. Drawing the rest from reference TRBV2 and TRBJ2-3, the complete variable domain is EPEVTQTPSHQVTQMGQEVILRCVPISNHLYFYWYRQILGQKVEFLVSFYNNEISEKSEIFDDQFSVERPDGSNFTLKIRSTKLEDSAMYFCASSEGTTSTDTQYFGPGTRLTVL.

This clone was found once. The chain uses TRBV30 and TRBJ1-1, with 9 bases identical to TRBD1. CDR3 length: 14 residues. In germline, CDR1 is GTSNPN, CDR2 SVGIG (reference sequence). V gave up 1 base and J gave up 1 base; unmatched junction bases: 1. CDR3 coding DNA: TGTGCCTGGAGTGGACAGGGGGAGAACACTGAAGCTTTCTTT. It yields the protein CAWSGQGENTEAFF.

The chain uses TRBV10-3 and TRBJ2-5, with D possibly TRBD2 on 6 matching bases. This CDR3 region has 14 residues. CDR1 and CDR2 (germline): ENHRY, SYGVKD. V was trimmed by 1 base and J by 5 bases, leaving 11 bases between them. CDR3 sequence (DNA): TGTGCCATCAGTGAGTTGGGCGGGGTGGAGACCCAGTACTTC. It encodes CAISELGGVETQYF.

The J gene is TRBJ2-3, the V gene TRBV7-2; the match to TRBD1 covers 8 bases. The V gene's germline CDR1 is SGHTA and CDR2 FQGNSA. This CDR3 is built from 14 residues. V dropped 4 bases and J dropped 2; count of bases not matched to a gene: 2. The CDR3 region is CASSWTGITDTQYF. CDR3 sequence (DNA): TGTGCCAGCAGCTGGACAGGGATCACAGATACGCAGTATTTT. Combining the CDR3 with reference TRBV7-2 and TRBJ2-3 gives the whole variable domain GAGVSQSPSNKVTEKGKDVELRCDPISGHTALYWYRQSLGQGLEFLIYFQGNSAPDKSGLPSDRFSAERTGGSVSTLTIQRTQQEDSAVYLCASSWTGITDTQYFGPGTRLTVL.

The J gene is TRBJ2-7, the V gene TRBV7-2; TRBD2 matches 7 bases. With 6 bases clipped from V and 7 bases from J, the junction kept 9 bases outside the gene matches. Germline CDR1 reads SGHTA; CDR2 reads FQGNSA. This CDR3 spans 13 amino acids. In DNA, the CDR3 is TGTGCCAGCAGTAACCGGGGGGAGGTAGAGCAGTACTTC. Translated: CASSNRGEVEQYF.

The chain uses TRBV7-9 and TRBJ2-2; 10 bases match TRBD2. Losses at the gene ends were 3 bases for V and 4 bases for J; bases not matched to a gene: 14. The germline gives CDR1 SEHNR, CDR2 FQNEAQ (reference sequence). The CDR3 loop spans 19 amino acids. CDR3 sequence reads: CASSFSGRLSPGSTGELFF. The DNA for the CDR3 is TGTGCCAGCAGCTTTAGCGGGAGGTTGTCCCCTGGGTCCACCGGGGAGCTGTTTTTT.

This clone was seen once. The V and J genes are TRBV7-8 and TRBJ2-1; D gene ambiguous. Trimming left V 5 bases short and J 2 bases short, with 13 bases between. Germline V gene sequence: CDR1 SGHVS, CDR2 FQNEAQ. The CDR3 loop spans 15 amino acids. CDR3: CASSGLLVTYNEQFF. The CDR3, as DNA: TGTGCCAGCAGCGGGCTCCTGGTTACCTACAATGAGCAGTTCTTC.